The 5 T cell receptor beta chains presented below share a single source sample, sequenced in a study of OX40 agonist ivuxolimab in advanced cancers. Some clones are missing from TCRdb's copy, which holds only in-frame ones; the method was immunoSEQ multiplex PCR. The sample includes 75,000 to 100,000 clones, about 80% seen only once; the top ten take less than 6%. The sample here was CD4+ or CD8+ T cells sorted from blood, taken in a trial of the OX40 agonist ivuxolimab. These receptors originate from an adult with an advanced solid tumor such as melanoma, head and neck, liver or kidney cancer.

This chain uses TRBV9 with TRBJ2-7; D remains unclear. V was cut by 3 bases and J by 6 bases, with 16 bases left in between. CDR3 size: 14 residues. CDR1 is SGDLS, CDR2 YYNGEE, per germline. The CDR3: CASSGPRPGSEQYF. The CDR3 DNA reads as TGTGCCAGCAGCGGCCCTCGCCCGGGTTCCGAGCAGTACTTC.

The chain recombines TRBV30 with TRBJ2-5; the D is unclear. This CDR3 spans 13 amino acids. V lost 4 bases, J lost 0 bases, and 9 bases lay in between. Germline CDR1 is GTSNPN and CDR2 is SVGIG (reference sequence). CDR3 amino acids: CAWNSPYQETQYF. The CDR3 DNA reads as TGTGCCTGGAATTCCCCGTACCAAGAGACCCAGTACTTC.

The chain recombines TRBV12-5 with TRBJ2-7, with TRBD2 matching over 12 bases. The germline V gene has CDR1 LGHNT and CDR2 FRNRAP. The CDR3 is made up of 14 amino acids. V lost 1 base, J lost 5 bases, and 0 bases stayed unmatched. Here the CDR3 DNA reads TGTGCTAGTGGTTTGGGACTAGCGGGAGACGAGCAGTACTTC. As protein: CASGLGLAGDEQYF.

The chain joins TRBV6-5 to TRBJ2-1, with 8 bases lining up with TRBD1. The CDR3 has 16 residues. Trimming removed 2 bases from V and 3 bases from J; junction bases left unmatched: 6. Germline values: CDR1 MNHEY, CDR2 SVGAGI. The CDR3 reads CASSYRRTGSYNEQFF. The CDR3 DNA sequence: TGTGCCAGCAGTTACCGAAGGACAGGGAGCTACAATGAGCAGTTCTTC.

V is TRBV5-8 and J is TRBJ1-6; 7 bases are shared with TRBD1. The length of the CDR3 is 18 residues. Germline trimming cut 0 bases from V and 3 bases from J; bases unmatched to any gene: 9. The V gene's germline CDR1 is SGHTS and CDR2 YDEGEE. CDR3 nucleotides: TGTGCCAGCAGCTTGGTGGGGACAGCGCTTTTCTATAATTCACCCCTCCACTTT. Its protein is CASSLVGTALFYNSPLHF.